This T cell receptor beta chain was found in a study of CD8 T cells in Susac syndrome. A quantity of about 0.5 to 1 ug RNA underwent reverse transcription using random hexamers. MiXCR, applied by TCRdb to the immunoSEQ multiplex PCR reads, yields one record per CDR3 protein. The data hold around 300,000 distinct CDR3 sequences, with approximately 85% observed a single time. Germline V gene data show CDR1 as SGHAT and CDR2 as FQNNGV. The CDR3 consists of 19 residues. After removal of 5 bases from V and 2 bases from J, the junction contained 19 bases not matched to a gene. The source is a human donor with multiple sclerosis. The chain is built from TRBV11-2 and TRBJ2-7, with 9 bases fitting TRBD2. Input material: CD8+ T cells from PBMCs. The CDR3 sequence: CASSQLPRAGSGSPYEQYF. CDR3 DNA: TGTGCCAGCAGCCAATTACCTCGGGCGGGTAGCGGGAGCCCCTACGAGCAGTACTTC.